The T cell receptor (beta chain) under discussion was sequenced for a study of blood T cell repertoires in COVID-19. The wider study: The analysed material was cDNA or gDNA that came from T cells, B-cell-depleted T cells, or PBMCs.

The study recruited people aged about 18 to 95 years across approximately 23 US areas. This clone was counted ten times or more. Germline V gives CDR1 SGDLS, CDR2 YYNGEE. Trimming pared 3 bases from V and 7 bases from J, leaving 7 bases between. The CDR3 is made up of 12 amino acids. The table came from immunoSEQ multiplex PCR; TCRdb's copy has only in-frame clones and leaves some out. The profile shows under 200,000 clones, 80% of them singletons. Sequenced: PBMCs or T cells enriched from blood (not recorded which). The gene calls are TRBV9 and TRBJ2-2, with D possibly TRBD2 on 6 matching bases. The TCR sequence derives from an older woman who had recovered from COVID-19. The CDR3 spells CASSGAGGELFF. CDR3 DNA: TGTGCCAGCAGCGGAGCGGGCGGGGAGCTGTTTTTT.